This T cell receptor beta chain was sequenced for a study of blood T cell repertoires in COVID-19. The CDR3 has 16 residues. V gave up 4 bases and J gave up 5 bases; unmatched junction bases: 14. The germline V gene encodes CDR1 LNHDA and CDR2 SQIVND (reference sequence). The repertoire was sequenced with immunoSEQ multiplex PCR; TCRdb's copy has only in-frame clones and lacks some. The profile shows some 100,000 clones, 85% to 90% of them singletons. This clonotype originated in a woman of 80 years or more with active COVID-19. The specimen sequenced was peripheral blood. The chain recombines TRBV19 with TRBJ2-7; 7 bases are shared with TRBD1. The CDR3 sequence is CASSTRKGALGNEQYF. DNA of the CDR3: TGTGCCAGTAGTACGCGAAAGGGGGCCTTGGGGAACGAGCAGTACTTC.